This T cell receptor beta chain appears in the sequencing data of a study of shared clonotypes between healthy human individuals. Overall study results and limits: Clonotypes shared by all four sorted-subset donors had higher generation probabilities than non-shared clonotypes.

The CDR3 length is 11 residues. The germline gives CDR1 MNHNS, CDR2 SASEGT. Trimming cost V 6 bases and J 6 bases, with 9 bases left between them. This clone was seen just once. Its antigen is not identified. Method: immunoSEQ multiplex PCR; TCRdb's copy keeps in-frame clones and lacks some. The sample lists a few million clones, around 95% occurring once. The sequenced sample was naive CD4+ T cells sorted from blood. This sample's subset: CD45RA+ positively selected. This chain uses TRBV6-1 with TRBJ2-7; D remains unclear. The receptor's source is a man in his late teens or twenties in good health. CDR3 loop: CASRGWGEQYF. The CDR3 nucleotides are TGTGCCAGCAGGGGGTGGGGCGAGCAGTACTTC.